Below are 21 T cell receptor beta chains sequenced from a single sample in a study of technical replicates of blood from a few donors. The method was immunoSEQ multiplex PCR; TCRdb's version includes in-frame clones alone and lacks a portion of them. The sample includes tens of thousands of clones, around 92% of them seen just once. Sequenced: PBMCs. These receptors were collected from a human donor in good health. Some clones in this sample may be carry-over from other donors' samples.

V and J are TRBV7-9 and TRBJ2-1; TRBD2 is a possible D gene (6 bases). V was shortened by 6 bases and J by 8 bases, with 14 bases between the two germline ends. Germline V gene lookup returns CDR1 SEHNR and CDR2 FQNEAQ (reference sequence). The length of the CDR3 is 13 residues. The CDR3 loop reads CASSSPRGDEQFF. CDR3 DNA sequence: TGTGCCAGCAGTTCCCCGCGGGGCGATGAGCAGTTCTTC.

J is TRBJ2-1 and V is TRBV6-6; D perhaps matches TRBD2 (5 bases). The CDR3 spans 12 residues. The V and J ends lost 5 bases and 9 bases respectively, with 11 bases between them. Germline V lookup: CDR1 MNHNY, CDR2 SVGAGI (reference sequence). CDR3 DNA: TGTGCCAGCAGTGACTACAAACCTGAGCAGTTCTTC. Translated, it gives CASSDYKPEQFF.

The rearrangement joins TRBV19 to TRBJ2-3, with 14 nucleotides matching TRBD2. Germline assignment: CDR1 LNHDA and CDR2 SQIVND (reference sequence). The CDR3 is made up of 14 amino acids. Unmatched junction bases numbered 1, after V lost 8 bases and J lost 3 bases. CDR3 amino acids: CASGTSGGTDTQYF. CDR3 sequence (DNA): TGTGCCAGTGGGACTAGCGGGGGTACAGATACGCAGTATTTT. The entire variable domain, with the rest obtained from reference TRBV19 and TRBJ2-3, is as follows: DGGITQSPKYLFRKEGQNVTLSCEQNLNHDAMYWYRQDPGQGLRLIYYSQIVNDFQKGDIAEGYSVSREKKESFPLTVTSAQKNPTAFYLCASGTSGGTDTQYFGPGTRLTVL.

Only one count was recorded for this clone. This chain links TRBV7-2 with TRBJ2-7; 11 nucleotides line up with TRBD2. This CDR3 contains 14 residues. The J segment lost 2 bases and the V segment lost 6 bases, leaving 3 bases of the junction unmatched. The germline CDR1 and CDR2 sequences are SGHTA and FQGNSA. In DNA form, the CDR3 reads TGTGCCAGCAGATCTAGCGGGGGGCCCTACGAGCAGTACTTC. Protein product: CASRSSGGPYEQYF.

The rearrangement joins TRBV2 to TRBJ2-4; tentative D call: TRBD1 (6 bases). V was clipped by 1 base and J by 6 bases, with 10 bases between them. This CDR3 contains 14 residues. CDR1 and CDR2 from the germline V gene are SNHLY and FYNNEI. The CDR3 coding sequence is TGTGCCAGCAGTGAAGGGGACAACCTAAACATTCAGTACTTC. Translated, it gives CASSEGDNLNIQYF.

The V call is TRBV7-8, the J call TRBJ2-1, with D maybe TRBD2 (5 bases). V was shortened by 0 bases and J by 6 bases, with 9 bases between the two germline ends. Germline CDR1 is SGHVS and CDR2 is FQNEAQ. The CDR3 runs to 14 residues. The CDR3 DNA reads as TGTGCCAGCAGCTTAGCGAGACTACCCAATGAGCAGTTCTTC. Its translation is CASSLARLPNEQFF.

V usage is TRBV5-6 and J usage is TRBJ2-5; 11 positions agree with TRBD1. CDR1 and CDR2 from the germline V gene are SGHDT and YYEEEE. The V and J ends lost 0 bases and 5 bases, in that order; junction bases with no gene match: 6. The CDR3 consists of 16 residues. In nucleotides, the CDR3 is TGTGCCAGCAGCTTGGAGGACAGGGGGCAGCGGGAGACCCAGTACTTC. Amino acid sequence: CASSLEDRGQRETQYF.

The rearrangement links TRBV5-4 to TRBJ2-3; TRBD2 matches at 7 bases. Germline CDR1 is SGHNT and CDR2 is YYREEE (reference sequence). The CDR3 is 15 amino acids. The junction had 4 bases not matched to a gene; V was cut back by 2 bases and J by 1 base. In DNA form, the CDR3 reads TGTGCCAGCAGCTTTCGAACTAGCGGCACAGATACGCAGTATTTT. Its translation: CASSFRTSGTDTQYF.

V is TRBV29-1 and J is TRBJ2-1, with D tentatively TRBD2 (5 bases). The germline CDR1 and CDR2 sequences are SQVTM and ANQGSEA. Trimming took 4 bases from V and 4 from J, leaving 11 bases between them. CDR3 length equals 13 residues. The DNA for the CDR3 is TGCAGCGTTGCTTCGGGCGGGTACAATGAGCAGTTCTTC. Protein product: CSVASGGYNEQFF.

This clone appeared once. The V and J genes are TRBV30 and TRBJ1-2; the D is unclear. This CDR3 spans 11 amino acids. The germline V and J ends were trimmed by 4 bases and 4 bases, with 7 bases remaining between them. In germline, CDR1 is GTSNPN, CDR2 SVGIG (reference sequence). The CDR3 nucleotides read TGTGCCTGGAACGGTGGCTATGGCTACACCTTC. Its translation is CAWNGGYGYTF.

This rearrangement joins TRBV4-3 to TRBJ1-6, with D unclear. Germline V gene lookup returns CDR1 LGHNA and CDR2 YSLEER. This CDR3 region has 15 residues. Trimming took off 0 bases at V and 3 bases at J, with 6 bases between the two ends. The CDR3, as DNA: TGCGCCAGCAGCCAAGATAGCCTCTATAATTCACCCCTCCACTTT. This gives the protein CASSQDSLYNSPLHF.

The J gene is TRBJ2-7, the V gene TRBV7-8; D is uncertain. This CDR3 contains 13 residues. In germline, CDR1 is SGHVS, CDR2 FQNEAQ. Trimming left V 3 bases short and J 3 bases short, with 9 bases between. CDR3 amino acids: CASSLENVYEQYF. In nucleotides, the CDR3 is TGTGCCAGCAGCTTGGAGAATGTCTACGAGCAGTACTTC.

CDR3 in amino acids: CASSAQGGSNQPQHF. CDR3 nucleotides: TGTGCCAGCAGTGCCCAGGGCGGAAGCAATCAGCCCCAGCATTTT. This sequence joins TRBV6-4 and TRBJ1-5, with D maybe TRBD1 (5 bases). The CDR3 is 15 amino acids. Germline assignment: CDR1 MRHNA and CDR2 SNTAGT. Trimming pared 4 bases from V and 1 base from J, leaving 11 bases between.

This rearrangement joins TRBV4-3 to TRBJ2-1; TRBD2 matches 7 bases. Unmatched junction bases numbered 10, after V lost 2 bases and J lost 0 bases. The CDR3 has 18 amino acids. The germline V gene has CDR1 LGHNA and CDR2 YSLEER. CDR3 sequence reads: CASSQSRRDYSSYNEQFF. CDR3 DNA: TGCGCCAGCAGCCAATCCCGACGGGACTATAGCTCCTACAATGAGCAGTTCTTC.

The J gene is TRBJ1-1, the V gene TRBV18; TRBD1 is a possible D gene (5 bases). The CDR3 contains 14 residues. Trimming pared 2 bases from V and 5 bases from J, leaving 12 bases between. Per the germline V gene, CDR1 is KGHSH and CDR2 is LQKENI. Written as DNA, the CDR3 is TGTGCCAGCTCACCATCTGGGGGGAATACTGAAGCTTTCTTT. Amino acids: CASSPSGGNTEAFF.

CDR3 sequence (DNA): TGTGCCACCTCAGACAGGGAGTATAGTCAGCCCCAGCATTTT. Amino acid sequence: CATSDREYSQPQHF. The chain uses TRBV19 and TRBJ1-5; 7 bases align to TRBD1. The trim removed 10 bases at V and 6 bases at J, leaving 12 bases unmatched. The CDR3 is made up of 14 amino acids. CDR1 LNHDA and CDR2 SQIVND come from the germline V gene (reference sequence).

V usage is TRBV6-1 and J usage is TRBJ1-6; 7 nucleotides agree with TRBD1. CDR3 length: 15 amino acids. The germline V gene has CDR1 MNHNS and CDR2 SASEGT. Losses at the gene ends were 3 bases for V and 10 bases for J; bases not matched to a gene: 9. CDR3 nucleotide sequence: TGTGCCAGCAGTGACCGACAGGGAGTAGGGTCACCCCTCCACTTT. Its translation is CASSDRQGVGSPLHF.

The CDR3 coding sequence is TGTGCCAGCAGCTTACTGGGACAACCTAATGAAAAACTGTTTTTT. Amino acids: CASSLLGQPNEKLFF. The chain combines TRBV7-2 with TRBJ1-4; tentative D call: TRBD1 (6 bases). CDR1 and CDR2 (germline): SGHTA, FQGNSA. The CDR3 is 15 amino acids. V was trimmed by 2 bases and J by 3 bases, leaving 10 bases between them. Together with reference TRBV7-2 and TRBJ1-4, the CDR3 gives the full variable domain: GAGVSQSPSNKVTEKGKDVELRCDPISGHTALYWYRQSLGQGLEFLIYFQGNSAPDKSGLPSDRFSAERTGGSVSTLTIQRTQQEDSAVYLCASSLLGQPNEKLFFGSGTQLSVL.

J is TRBJ1-1 and V is TRBV10-3; D perhaps matches TRBD1 (5 bases). V shed 5 bases and J shed 2 bases, with 9 bases lying between them. This CDR3 contains 13 residues. Germline CDR1 reads ENHRY; CDR2 reads SYGVKD. Here the CDR3 DNA reads TGTGCCATCAGTAAGACAGATAACACTGAAGCTTTCTTT. Translating it yields CAISKTDNTEAFF.

The CDR3 sequence: CASSSDIDSRRNEQFF. Written as DNA, the CDR3 is TGTGCCAGCAGCTCGGACATAGACAGTAGGCGCAATGAGCAGTTCTTC. V and J are TRBV7-6 and TRBJ2-1; D might be TRBD1 (5 bases). The V gene lost 4 bases and the J gene lost 6 bases, with 19 bases spanning the gap. This CDR3 is built from 16 residues. Germline values: CDR1 SGHVS, CDR2 FNYEAQ.

This sequence joins TRBV7-9 and TRBJ2-2, with 8 bases matching TRBD2. The CDR3 has 17 amino acids. After removal of 4 bases from V and 2 bases from J, the junction contained 9 bases not matched to a gene. Germline V gene sequence: CDR1 SEHNR, CDR2 FQNEAQ (reference sequence). In DNA form, the CDR3 reads TGTGCCAGCAGCTCCGGTCTAGCGGGTTTAAACACCGGGGAGCTGTTTTTT. Translation gives CASSSGLAGLNTGELFF.